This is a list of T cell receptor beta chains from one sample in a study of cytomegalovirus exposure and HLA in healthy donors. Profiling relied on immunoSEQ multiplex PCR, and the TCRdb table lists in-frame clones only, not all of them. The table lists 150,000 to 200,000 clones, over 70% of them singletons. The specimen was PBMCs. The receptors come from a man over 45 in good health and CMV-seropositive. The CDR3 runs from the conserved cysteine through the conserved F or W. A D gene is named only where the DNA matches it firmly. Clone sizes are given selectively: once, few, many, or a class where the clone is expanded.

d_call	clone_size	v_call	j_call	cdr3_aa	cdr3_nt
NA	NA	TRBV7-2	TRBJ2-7	CASSLDGQFYEQYF	TGTGCCAGCAGCTTAGATGGACAATTCTACGAGCAGTACTTC
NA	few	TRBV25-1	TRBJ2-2	CASSEFNTLTIGELFF	TGTGCCAGCAGTGAGTTTAACACCCTCACGATCGGGGAGCTGTTTTTT
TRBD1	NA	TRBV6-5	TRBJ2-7	CASSGDSSYEQYF	TGTGCCAGCAGTGGGGACAGCTCCTACGAGCAGTACTTC
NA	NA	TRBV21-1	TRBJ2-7	CASFPGYEQYF	TGTGCCAGCTTTCCCGGCTACGAGCAGTACTTC
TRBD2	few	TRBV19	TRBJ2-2	CASSGGLAVIDTGELFF	TGTGCCAGTAGTGGGGGACTAGCGGTGATAGACACCGGGGAGCTGTTTTTT
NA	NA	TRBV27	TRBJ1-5	CASSLRGSNQPQHF	TGTGCCAGCAGTTTGAGAGGGAGCAATCAGCCCCAGCATTTT
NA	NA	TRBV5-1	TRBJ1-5	CASSLEAGNQPQHF	TGCGCCAGCAGCTTGGAGGCAGGGAATCAGCCCCAGCATTTT
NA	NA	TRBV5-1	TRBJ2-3	CASSLPLGLPTDTQYF	TGCGCCAGCAGCTTGCCCCTGGGCCTGCCCACAGATACGCAGTATTTT
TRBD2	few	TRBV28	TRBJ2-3	CASSWARLAGGRDTQYF	TGTGCCAGCAGTTGGGCCAGACTAGCGGGAGGGAGGGATACGCAGTATTTT
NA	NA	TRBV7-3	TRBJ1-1	CASSPEGNTEAFF	TGTGCCAGCAGCCCGGAGGGAAATACTGAAGCTTTCTTT
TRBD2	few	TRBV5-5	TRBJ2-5	CASSLAKGLAGAETQYF	TGTGCCAGCAGCTTGGCCAAGGGACTAGCGGGAGCAGAGACCCAGTACTTC
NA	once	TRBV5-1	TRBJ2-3	CASSSDPGTDTQYF	TGCGCCAGCAGCTCTGACCCGGGAACAGATACGCAGTATTTT
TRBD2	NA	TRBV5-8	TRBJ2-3	CASSFETSGGSSTDTQYF	TGTGCCAGCAGCTTTGAGACTAGCGGGGGGTCTAGCACAGATACGCAGTATTTT
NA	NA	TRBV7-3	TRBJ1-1	CASSPQGGDTEAFF	TGTGCCAGCAGCCCTCAGGGAGGGGACACTGAAGCTTTCTTT
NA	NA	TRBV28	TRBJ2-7	CASSLGSPNEQYF	TGTGCCAGCAGTTTAGGCTCCCCCAACGAGCAGTACTTC
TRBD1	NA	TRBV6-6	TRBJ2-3	CASRSGTGDTDTQYF	TGTGCCAGCAGATCCGGGACAGGCGACACAGATACGCAGTATTTT
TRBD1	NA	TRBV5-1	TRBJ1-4	CASSGQGVTNEKLFF	TGCGCCAGCAGCGGGCAGGGGGTAACTAATGAAAAACTGTTTTTT
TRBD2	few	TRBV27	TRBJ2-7	CASSPRREGEQYF	TGTGCCAGCAGTCCCAGACGGGAGGGGGAGCAGTACTTC
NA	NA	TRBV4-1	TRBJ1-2	CASSQSGGPGGGYTF	TGCGCCAGCAGCCAATCGGGTGGGCCGGGGGGTGGCTACACCTTC
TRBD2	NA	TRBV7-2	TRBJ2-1	CASSLGGSGSVEQFF	TGTGCCAGCAGCTTAGGTGGTAGCGGGAGTGTTGAGCAGTTCTTC
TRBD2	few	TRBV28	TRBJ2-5	CASSSGGGWETQYF	TGTGCCAGCAGCTCGGGGGGGGGCTGGGAGACCCAGTACTTC
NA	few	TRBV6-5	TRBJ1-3	CASSYSKRSSGNTIYF	TGTGCCAGCAGTTACTCGAAGCGGAGCTCTGGAAACACCATATATTTT
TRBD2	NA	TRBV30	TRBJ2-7	CAWSVGSGGSYEQYF	TGTGCCTGGAGTGTGGGTAGCGGGGGATCCTACGAGCAGTACTTC
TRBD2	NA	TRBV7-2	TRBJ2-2	CASESPSGRAVTGELFF	TGTGCCAGCGAGAGCCCTAGCGGGAGGGCCGTCACCGGGGAGCTGTTTTTT
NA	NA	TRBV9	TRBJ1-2	CASSDPRGPYGYTF	TGTGCCAGCAGCGACCCGCGGGGCCCCTATGGCTACACCTTC
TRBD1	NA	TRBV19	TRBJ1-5	CASTSRDSGVSNQPQHF	TGTGCCAGTACCTCCCGGGACAGTGGAGTTAGCAATCAGCCCCAGCATTTT
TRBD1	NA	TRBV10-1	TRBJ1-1	CASSESRSTGLNTEAFF	TGCGCCAGCAGTGAGTCTAGATCGACAGGGTTGAACACTGAAGCTTTCTTT
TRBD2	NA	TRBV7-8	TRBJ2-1	CASSSLADYNEQFF	TGTGCCAGCAGCTCCCTAGCGGATTACAATGAGCAGTTCTTC
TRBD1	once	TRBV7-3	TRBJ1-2	CASSLRAGGLSGYTF	TGTGCCAGCAGCTTAAGGGCAGGGGGCCTCTCTGGCTACACCTTC
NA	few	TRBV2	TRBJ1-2	CASSRDSYGYTF	TGTGCCAGCAGTCGAGACAGCTATGGCTACACCTTC
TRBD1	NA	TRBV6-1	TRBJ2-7	CAGAPLTGGTEQYF	TGTGCCGGGGCCCCCCTGACAGGGGGGACCGAGCAGTACTTC
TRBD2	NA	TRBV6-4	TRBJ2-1	CASSDLIPASGGENEQFF	TGTGCCAGCAGTGACCTAATCCCGGCTAGCGGGGGCGAGAATGAGCAGTTCTTC
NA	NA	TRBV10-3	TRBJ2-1	CAISPGGSYNEQFF	TGTGCCATCAGTCCTGGGGGGTCCTACAATGAGCAGTTCTTC
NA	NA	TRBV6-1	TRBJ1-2	CASQGFYGYTF	TGTGCCAGCCAGGGTTTCTATGGCTACACCTTC
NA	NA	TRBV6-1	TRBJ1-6	CGGRAVSTSPLHF	TGTGGCGGGCGGGCAGTGTCGACTTCACCCCTCCACTTT
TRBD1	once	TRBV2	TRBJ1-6	CANAGQQNSPLHF	TGTGCCAACGCGGGACAGCAGAATTCACCCCTCCACTTT
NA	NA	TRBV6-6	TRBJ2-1	CASSYEAYNEQFF	TGTGCCAGCAGTTATGAAGCGTACAATGAGCAGTTCTTC
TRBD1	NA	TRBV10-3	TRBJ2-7	CAISEGTGGSYEQYF	TGTGCCATCAGTGAGGGAACAGGGGGCTCCTACGAGCAGTACTTC
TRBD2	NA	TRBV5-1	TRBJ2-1	CASSLPGLANEQFF	TGCGCCAGCAGCTTGCCGGGACTAGCAAATGAGCAGTTCTTC
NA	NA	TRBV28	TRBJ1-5	CASSSIQGYSNQPQHF	TGTGCCAGCAGTTCCATACAGGGCTATAGCAATCAGCCCCAGCATTTT
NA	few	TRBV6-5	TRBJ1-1	CASSGTGGTEAFF	TGTGCCAGCAGTGGTACCGGGGGCACTGAAGCTTTCTTT
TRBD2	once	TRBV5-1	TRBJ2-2	CASSLVRGGAPGELFF	TGCGCCAGCAGCTTAGTCCGGGGGGGCGCACCCGGGGAGCTGTTTTTT
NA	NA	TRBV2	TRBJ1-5	CASSEQGNQPQHF	TGTGCCAGCAGTGAGCAGGGGAATCAGCCCCAGCATTTT
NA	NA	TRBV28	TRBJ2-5	CASSFPQETQYF	TGTGCCAGCAGTTTCCCTCAAGAGACCCAGTACTTC
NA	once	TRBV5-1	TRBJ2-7	CASSLVAGILYEQYF	TGCGCCAGCAGCTTGGTAGCAGGGATTCTCTACGAGCAGTACTTC
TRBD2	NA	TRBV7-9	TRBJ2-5	CASSTGTTQETQYF	TGTGCCAGCAGCACGGGGACTACGCAAGAGACCCAGTACTTC
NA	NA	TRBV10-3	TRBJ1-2	CAISESEAGRGYTF	TGTGCCATCAGTGAGTCGGAGGCCGGGCGTGGCTACACCTTC
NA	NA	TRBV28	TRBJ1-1	CASNIQDLNTEAFF	TGTGCCAGCAACATACAGGACCTGAACACTGAAGCTTTCTTT
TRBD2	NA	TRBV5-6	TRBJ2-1	CASKNRDGTSSYNEQFF	TGTGCCAGCAAGAACCGGGACGGGACTAGCTCCTACAATGAGCAGTTCTTC
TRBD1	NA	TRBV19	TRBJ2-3	CASSIIGTGADTQYF	TGTGCCAGTAGTATCATAGGGACAGGCGCGGATACGCAGTATTTT